The 19 T cell receptor beta chains in this list originate from one sample, sequenced in a study of cytomegalovirus exposure and HLA in healthy donors (dated by TCRdb to between 2016 and 2019). The library was made by the immunoSEQ multiplex PCR assay. For the multiplex PCR, a mixture combining 60 forward primers for TCR Vbeta segments and 13 reverse primers for TCR Jbeta segments was used. The table comes from immuneACCESS by way of TCRdb, which keeps in-frame sequences with V and J called. Part of the clones is missing from these tables; in studies checked, under half for an unresolved V gene and the rest for unknown reasons. The sample table contains about 160,000 clones; only one count was recorded for almost 85% of them. About 1% of the sample goes to the ten largest clones. The sequenced material came from PBMCs. The receptors shown here come from a man aged 30 to 39 in good health and CMV-seronegative.

The rearrangement links TRBV18 to TRBJ2-1, with 8 bases lining up with TRBD2. Trimming at V came to 1 base and at J to 6 bases, leaving 5 bases not matched to a gene. Germline CDR1 and CDR2: KGHSH and LQKENI. The CDR3 runs 15 residues. The CDR3: CASSPLGLVPNEQFF. CDR3 nucleotide sequence: TGTGCCAGCTCACCACTGGGACTAGTCCCCAATGAGCAGTTCTTC. The entire variable domain, with the rest obtained from reference TRBV18 and TRBJ2-1, is as follows: NAGVMQNPRHLVRRRGQEARLRCSPMKGHSHVYWYRQLPEEGLKFMVYLQKENIIDESGMPKERFSAEFPKEGPSILRIQQVVRGDSAAYFCASSPLGLVPNEQFFGPGTRLTVL.

The chain recombines TRBV4-1 with TRBJ2-2; the match to TRBD2 covers 12 bases. CDR1 MGHRA and CDR2 YSYEKL come from the germline V gene. V shed 3 bases, J shed 5 bases, and the junction held 7 bases outside the gene matches. This CDR3 has 17 residues. CDR3 protein: CASSQLVGLAGTGELFF. The DNA of the CDR3 is TGCGCCAGCAGCCAGTTAGTCGGACTAGCGGGGACCGGGGAGCTGTTTTTT.

The chain is built from TRBV5-6 and TRBJ1-2, with D perhaps matching TRBD1 (6 bases). The V and J ends lost 0 bases and 4 bases respectively, with 16 bases between them. CDR1 is SGHDT and CDR2 is YYEEEE in the germline V gene. The CDR3 length is 16 residues. The CDR3 bases are TGTGCCAGCAGCTTGGTGGGGCAGGGGACTAGCTATGGCTACACCTTC. It codes for CASSLVGQGTSYGYTF.

This chain connects TRBV19 to TRBJ2-7; 12 bases fit TRBD2. The V segment lost 3 bases and the J segment 2 bases; nucleotides outside the gene matches: 8. Germline V lookup: CDR1 LNHDA, CDR2 SQIVND (reference sequence). This CDR3 has 17 amino acids. The CDR3 bases are TGTGCCAGTAGTATCCCCCGGACTAGCGGGACCCCCTACGAGCAGTACTTC. This codes for CASSIPRTSGTPYEQYF.

The chain links TRBV5-1 to TRBJ2-7, with 7 positions matching TRBD1. The V gene's germline CDR1 is SGHRS and CDR2 YFSETQ. The length of the CDR3 is 14 residues. J was trimmed by 3 bases and V by 2 bases; bases with no gene match: 5. CDR3 amino acids: CASSFAGTVYEQYF. For the CDR3, the DNA is TGCGCCAGCAGCTTTGCCGGGACAGTCTACGAGCAGTACTTC.

The chain uses TRBV2 and TRBJ2-2; unclear D gene. CDR1 and CDR2 (germline): SNHLY, FYNNEI. This CDR3 comprises 15 residues. The V gene lost 0 bases and the J gene lost 3 bases, with 8 bases spanning the gap. The CDR3 spells CASSEALTYTGELFF. CDR3 sequence (DNA): TGTGCCAGCAGTGAAGCTCTCACTTACACCGGGGAGCTGTTTTTT.

This sequence joins TRBV14 and TRBJ2-7; D may be TRBD2 (5 bases). V was pared by 1 base and J by 9 bases, with 10 bases between. The CDR3 covers 12 residues. CDR1 is SGHDN and CDR2 is FVKESK in the germline V gene. In nucleotides, the CDR3 is TGTGCCAGCAGCCAAGGGGGAGTTGGGCAGTACTTC. Translated: CASSQGGVGQYF. Drawing the rest from reference TRBV14 and TRBJ2-7, the complete variable domain is EAGVTQFPSHSVIEKGQTVTLRCDPISGHDNLYWYRRVMGKEIKFLLHFVKESKQDESGMPNNRFLAERTGGTYSTLKVQPAELEDSGVYFCASSQGGVGQYFGPGTRLTVT.

The chain uses TRBV6-5 and TRBJ2-5; 10 bases line up with TRBD1. Germline V gives CDR1 MNHEY, CDR2 SVGAGI. J gave up 0 bases and V 2 bases, and 3 bases lay outside the gene matches. The CDR3 consists of 16 residues. CDR3 in DNA: TGTGCCAGCAGTTACGACGGGACAGGGGACCAAGAGACCCAGTACTTC. It translates to CASSYDGTGDQETQYF.

This clone was picked up one time. The chain has TRBV5-1 and TRBJ2-7, with D maybe TRBD1 (5 bases). This CDR3 spans 13 amino acids. CDR1 SGHRS and CDR2 YFSETQ come from the germline V gene. V dropped 1 base and J dropped 10 bases, with 15 bases sitting between them. The CDR3 DNA reads as TGCGCCAGCAGCTTGAGCAATCAGGGATTTCAGTACTTC. Its translation: CASSLSNQGFQYF.

This clone was recorded only once. The CDR3 region is CASTSGRLGTEAFF. CDR3 in DNA: TGTGCCAGCACCAGCGGCCGGTTGGGCACTGAAGCTTTCTTT. V usage is TRBV7-8 and J usage is TRBJ1-1, with D hard to call. Germline-derived CDR1 and CDR2 are SGHVS and FQNEAQ. This CDR3 region has 14 residues. Trimming pared 7 bases from V and 4 bases from J, leaving 16 bases between. Full variable domain (missing parts from reference TRBV7-8 and TRBJ1-1): GAGVSQSPRYKVAKRGQDVALRCDPISGHVSLFWYQQALGQGPEFLTYFQNEAQLDKSGLPSDRFFAERPEGSVSTLKIQRTQQEDSAVYLCASTSGRLGTEAFFGQGTRLTVV.

V and J are TRBV6-6 and TRBJ2-3; D unclear. Trimming stripped 2 bases from V and 0 bases from J, with 12 bases between. The CDR3 extends over 16 amino acids. Germline lookup yields CDR1 MNHNY and CDR2 SVGAGI (reference sequence). The CDR3 DNA sequence: TGTGCCAGCAGTTACCCCGAGCACTCTAGCACAGATACGCAGTATTTT. Translating gives CASSYPEHSSTDTQYF.

CDR3 nucleotide sequence: TGTGCCAGCAGCTTCGCAGCAGGGGTGTTAGGAAACACCATATATTTT. It specifies CASSFAAGVLGNTIYF. This rearrangement joins TRBV11-2 to TRBJ1-3, with D possibly being TRBD1 (6 bases). The CDR3 totals 16 residues. CDR1 is SGHAT and CDR2 is FQNNGV in the germline V gene. V lost 3 bases and J lost 4, with 16 bases in between.

J is TRBJ2-1 and V is TRBV13, with D tentatively TRBD1 (5 bases). Germline CDR1 is PRHDT and CDR2 is FYEKMQ (reference sequence). This CDR3 region has 16 residues. Trimming left V 5 bases short and J 7 bases short, with 21 bases between. This CDR3 reads CASSHSVSPQANEQFF. The CDR3, as DNA: TGTGCCAGCAGCCACAGTGTCTCCCCACAGGCAAATGAGCAGTTCTTC. Full variable domain (outside the CDR3, taken from reference TRBV13 and TRBJ2-1): AAGVIQSPRHLIKEKRETATLKCYPIPRHDTVYWYQQGPGQDPQFLISFYEKMQSDKGSIPDRFSAQQFSDYHSELNMSSLELGDSALYFCASSHSVSPQANEQFFGPGTRLTVL.

The chain carries TRBV6-1 and TRBJ1-2; the match to TRBD1 covers 7 bases. Losses at the gene ends were 2 bases for V and 4 bases for J; bases not matched to a gene: 7. The CDR3 has 15 amino acids. Germline lookup yields CDR1 MNHNS and CDR2 SASEGT. CDR3 loop: CASSERTGLFYGYTF. The CDR3 DNA is TGTGCCAGCAGTGAACGGACAGGCCTCTTCTATGGCTACACCTTC.

The rearrangement links TRBV7-8 to TRBJ1-4; D is unresolved. CDR3 length: 14 residues. In germline, CDR1 is SGHVS, CDR2 FQNEAQ. The V end was cut by 5 bases, the J end by 2 bases, with 9 bases between. The CDR3 bases are TGTGCCAGCAGCCGTAGGAGGACTAATGAAAAACTGTTTTTT. This sequence encodes CASSRRRTNEKLFF.

The rearrangement uses TRBV19 and TRBJ1-5; tentative D call: TRBD1 (6 bases). The germline V gene encodes CDR1 LNHDA and CDR2 SQIVND (reference sequence). The CDR3 has 14 amino acids. Trimming left V 7 bases short and J 6 bases short, with 16 bases between. CDR3 protein: CASKPGQRGQPQHF. The CDR3 nucleotides read TGTGCCAGTAAACCCGGACAGAGGGGTCAGCCCCAGCATTTT.

V usage is TRBV6-5 and J usage is TRBJ2-1, with D maybe TRBD2 (6 bases). The CDR3 is 15 amino acids. CDR1 MNHEY and CDR2 SVGAGI come from the germline V gene. Trimming took 6 bases from V and 0 from J, leaving 12 bases between them. The CDR3 spells CASSLLTSSYNEQFF. The DNA for the CDR3 is TGTGCCAGCAGCTTACTGACTAGCTCCTACAATGAGCAGTTCTTC.

A word on this clone: Relative to the germline gene, one junction end is altered; a read error may explain this. The V call is TRBV7-9, the J call TRBJ1-3, with a tentative D call TRBD1 (5 bases). The CDR3 is 16 amino acids. Germline V lookup: CDR1 SEHNR, CDR2 FQNEAQ (reference sequence). The CDR3: CSSSLQGTRSGNTIYF. The CDR3 DNA sequence: TGTTCCAGCAGCTTACAAGGGACTCGCTCTGGAAACACCATATATTTT.

This clone has just a few counts. One end of the junction fails to match germline, which may point to a read error. The chain uses TRBV2 and TRBJ2-3; 10 bases agree with TRBD2. The CDR3 length is 16 residues. Germline V gene data show CDR1 as SNHLY and CDR2 as FYNNEI. CDR3 sequence (DNA): TGTGCCAGCACCATCCTAGCGGGGGTAGGGACAGATCCGCAGTATTTT. Protein sequence: CASTILAGVGTDPQYF.